The clone carrying this TCR beta chain was counted many times. Antigen unknown. This sample is part of a study of T cell repertoires in cytomegalovirus infection. Points from the study as a whole: In two of eight donors, the top clonotype was HLA-C-restricted CMV-specific.

TCRdb re-called the reads through MiXCR, storing one row per CDR3 protein. The sample has a few hundred thousand distinct CDR3 sequences; over 15% are singletons. The CDR3 consists of 18 residues. V was pared by 2 bases and J by 8 bases, with 27 bases between. Germline assignment: CDR1 SGHTA and CDR2 FQGNSA. The J gene is TRBJ1-2, the V gene TRBV7-2; tentative D call: TRBD1 (6 bases). Material: CD8+ T cells from PBMCs. This clonotype was sampled from a human donor in good health (CMV status not recorded). Some clones in this sample may be carry-over from other donors' samples. CDR3 loop: CASSLKDSLFLQPVGYTF. Written as DNA, the CDR3 is TGTGCCAGCAGCTTAAAGGACAGTTTATTCCTCCAACCAGTAGGCTACACCTTC.